This TCR beta chain was identified during a study of OX40 agonist ivuxolimab in advanced cancers. General study findings and limits: At 0.1 to 3.0 mg/kg and by week 6, CD4+ and CD8+ T cells in the blood had expanded clonally. CD8+ T cells were the subset that, on average, had more expanded clones than CD4+.

The CDR3 has 17 amino acids. Trimming left V 10 bases short and J 0 bases short, with 22 bases between. The germline CDR1 and CDR2 sequences are ENHRY and SYGVKD. The table came from immunoSEQ multiplex PCR; TCRdb's copy has only in-frame clones and leaves some out. Of fewer than 40,000 clones listed, 74% are singletons. Details on this clone: Its antigen is unknown.

The rearrangement joins TRBV10-3 to TRBJ1-3, with D unresolved. This material consisted of CD4+ or CD8+ T cells sorted from blood, taken in a trial of the OX40 agonist ivuxolimab. The TCR originated in an adult with an advanced solid tumor such as melanoma, head and neck, liver or kidney cancer. CDR3 DNA: TGTGCCACCAAGCAGACACGAACAGCCTCCTCTGGAAACACCATATATTTT. Its translation is CATKQTRTASSGNTIYF.